Listed here is a single T cell receptor (beta chain). Trimming removed 0 bases at V and 6 bases at J, with 15 bases between. The CDR3 consists of 16 residues. Germline V CDR1 and CDR2: LGHNA, YSLEER. The data were taken from a study of blood T cell repertoires in COVID-19. Clones were sequenced by immunoSEQ multiplex PCR, and TCRdb holds only the in-frame ones, with some missing. The sample includes under 85,000 clones, roughly 76% of them seen just once. The chain links TRBV4-3 to TRBJ2-1; D might be TRBD2 (6 bases). The sample taken for sequencing was peripheral blood. The clonotype was recovered from an elderly woman with active or convalescent COVID-19. CDR3 coding DNA: TGCGCCAGCAGCCAAGACTGGCGGGGCGCCACCAATGAGCAGTTCTTC. The encoded protein is CASSQDWRGATNEQFF.